A single sample gave rise to the 3 T cell receptor beta chains below, sequenced in a study of human T cells and chemical hapten exposure. TCRdb re-called the 5' RACE reads with MiXCR, one entry per CDR3 protein. The data show about 140,000 distinct CDR3 sequences, 4.1% seen once. The template was total RNA from unfractionated whole blood. The source of these receptors is a female donor in good health.

This clonotype has only a few counts. The gene calls are TRBV5-1 and TRBJ2-1; 7 positions match TRBD2. The CDR3 has 14 residues. Germline V lookup: CDR1 SGHRS, CDR2 YFSETQ. The junction had 4 bases not matched to a gene; V was cut back by 2 bases and J by 5 bases. This CDR3 reads CASSFGTTNNEQFF. The CDR3 nucleotides are TGCGCCAGCAGCTTCGGGACTACCAACAATGAGCAGTTCTTC. Full variable domain (outside the CDR3, taken from reference TRBV5-1 and TRBJ2-1): KAGVTQTPRYLIKTRGQQVTLSCSPISGHRSVSWYQQTPGQGLQFLFEYFSETQRNKGNFPGRFSGRQFSNSRSEMNVSTLELGDSALYLCASSFGTTNNEQFFGPGTRLTVL.

The table lists this clonotype with many counts. This chain joins TRBV7-9 and TRBJ1-5; D possibly corresponds to TRBD1 (5 bases). V lost 3 bases and J lost 3, with 9 bases in between. This CDR3 region has 14 residues. CDR1 is SEHNR and CDR2 is FQNEAQ in the germline V gene (reference sequence). The CDR3 DNA sequence: TGTGCCAGCAGCTTGGTAGGGGTCAATCAGCCCCAGCATTTT. As protein: CASSLVGVNQPQHF.

This clonotype was seen at least ten times. The genes are TRBV20-1 and TRBJ1-1; no clear D. V was clipped by 3 bases and J by 1 base, with 9 bases between them. The CDR3 spans 13 residues. Germline V lookup: CDR1 DFQATT, CDR2 SNEGSKA (reference sequence). In nucleotides, the CDR3 is TGCAGTGCTAGTCGGTTCTCGAACACTGAAGCTTTCTTT. Amino acid sequence: CSASRFSNTEAFF.